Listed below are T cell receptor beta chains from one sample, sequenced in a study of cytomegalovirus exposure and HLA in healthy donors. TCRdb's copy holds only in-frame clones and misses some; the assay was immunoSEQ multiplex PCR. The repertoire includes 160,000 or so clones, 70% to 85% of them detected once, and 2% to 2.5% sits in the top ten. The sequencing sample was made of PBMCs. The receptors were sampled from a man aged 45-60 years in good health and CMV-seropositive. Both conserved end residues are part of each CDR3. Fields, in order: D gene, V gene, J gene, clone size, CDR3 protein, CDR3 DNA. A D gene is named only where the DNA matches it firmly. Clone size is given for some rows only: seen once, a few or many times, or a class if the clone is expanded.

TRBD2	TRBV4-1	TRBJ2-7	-	CASSQDPIAGGLYEQYF	TGCGCCAGCAGCCAAGACCCGATAGCGGGGGGACTCTACGAGCAGTACTTC
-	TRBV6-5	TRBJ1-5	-	CASSYSGGTSNQPQHF	TGTGCCAGCAGTTACTCGGGGGGAACTAGCAATCAGCCCCAGCATTTT
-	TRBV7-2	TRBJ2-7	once	CASSTESTVSYEQYF	TGTGCCAGCAGCACAGAATCGACAGTCTCCTACGAGCAGTACTTC
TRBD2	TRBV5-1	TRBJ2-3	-	CASSLDVAGDTDTQYF	TGCGCCAGCAGCTTGGACGTAGCGGGGGACACAGATACGCAGTATTTT
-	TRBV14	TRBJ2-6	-	CASSPIQGQSSGANVLTF	TGTGCCAGCAGCCCGATTCAGGGACAAAGCTCTGGGGCCAACGTCCTGACTTTC
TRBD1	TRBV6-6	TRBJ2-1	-	CASSSPWGQGHDEQFF	TGTGCCAGCAGTTCCCCCTGGGGACAGGGTCACGATGAGCAGTTCTTC
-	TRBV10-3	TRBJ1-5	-	CAISAGGAGGNQPQHF	TGTGCCATCAGTGCTGGGGGCGCGGGAGGCAATCAGCCCCAGCATTTT
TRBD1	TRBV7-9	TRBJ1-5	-	CASSLDRDNQPQHF	TGTGCCAGCAGCCTTGACAGGGATAATCAGCCCCAGCATTTT
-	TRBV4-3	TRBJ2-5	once	CASSHEARAAQETQYF	TGCGCCAGCAGCCATGAGGCGAGGGCTGCACAAGAGACCCAGTACTTC
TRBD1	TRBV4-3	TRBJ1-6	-	CASSQQGASPLHF	TGCGCCAGCAGCCAACAGGGGGCTTCACCCCTCCACTTT
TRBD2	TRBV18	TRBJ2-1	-	CASSRWVAGTESSYNEQFF	TGTGCCAGCTCACGATGGGTAGCGGGTACCGAAAGCTCCTACAATGAGCAGTTCTTC
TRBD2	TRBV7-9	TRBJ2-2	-	CASSLTAGRGELFF	TGTGCCAGCAGCTTAACAGCGGGACGGGGGGAGCTGTTTTTT
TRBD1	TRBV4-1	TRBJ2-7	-	CASSQDGTGSSYEQYF	TGCGCCAGCAGCCAAGACGGGACAGGCAGCTCCTACGAGCAGTACTTC
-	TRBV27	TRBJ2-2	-	CASSLCGQGRDTGELFF	TGTGCCAGCAGTTTATGTGGCCAGGGGAGGGACACCGGGGAGCTGTTTTTT
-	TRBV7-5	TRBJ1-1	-	CARSPTGRGGTEAFF	TGTGCCAGAAGCCCTACCGGACGGGGAGGCACTGAAGCTTTCTTT
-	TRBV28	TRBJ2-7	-	CASSLVLGQRLQYEQYF	TGTGCCAGCAGTTTAGTGTTGGGGCAGCGCCTACAATACGAGCAGTACTTC
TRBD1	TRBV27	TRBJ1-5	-	CASSPLSRGPGNQPQHF	TGTGCCAGCAGTCCGTTGTCCAGGGGGCCAGGCAATCAGCCCCAGCATTTT
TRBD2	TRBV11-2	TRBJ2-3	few	CASSLRLAGGSDTQYF	TGTGCCAGCAGCTTGAGGCTAGCGGGGGGTTCAGATACGCAGTATTTT
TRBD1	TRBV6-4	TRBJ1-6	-	CASSDRQGIPPLHF	TGTGCCAGCAGTGATCGACAGGGGATCCCACCCCTCCACTTT
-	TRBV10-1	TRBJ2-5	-	CASSTGVQETQYF	TGCGCCAGCAGTACAGGAGTACAAGAGACCCAGTACTTC
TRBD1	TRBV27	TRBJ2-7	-	CASNLFQAPPRGMYF	TGTGCCAGCAACCTTTTCCAAGCACCCCCCAGGGGGATGTACTTC
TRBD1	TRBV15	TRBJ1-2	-	CATSRVGQVNYGYTF	TGTGCCACCAGCAGAGTGGGACAGGTTAACTATGGCTACACCTTC
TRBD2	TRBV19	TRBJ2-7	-	CASSIRGVHYEQYF	TGTGCCAGTAGTATCCGGGGGGTTCACTACGAGCAGTACTTC
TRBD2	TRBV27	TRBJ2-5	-	CASSLGLAGAGQETQYF	TGTGCCAGCAGTTTGGGACTAGCGGGGGCCGGCCAAGAGACCCAGTACTTC
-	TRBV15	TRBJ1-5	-	CATSDHRDGRPQHF	TGTGCCACCAGCGATCACAGGGACGGGCGGCCCCAGCATTTT
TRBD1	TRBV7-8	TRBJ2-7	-	CASSHTGGSRTYEQYF	TGTGCCAGCAGCCACACAGGGGGCTCTCGTACCTACGAGCAGTACTTC
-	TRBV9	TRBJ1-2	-	CASSAANYGYTF	TGTGCCAGCAGCGCGGCTAACTATGGCTACACCTTC
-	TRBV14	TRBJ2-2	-	CASSRGTSITGELFF	TGTGCCAGCAGCCGCGGGACTTCGATCACCGGGGAGCTGTTTTTT
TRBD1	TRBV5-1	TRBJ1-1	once	CASSLTGWGVGTEAFF	TGCGCCAGCAGCCTGACAGGGTGGGGCGTGGGGACTGAAGCTTTCTTT